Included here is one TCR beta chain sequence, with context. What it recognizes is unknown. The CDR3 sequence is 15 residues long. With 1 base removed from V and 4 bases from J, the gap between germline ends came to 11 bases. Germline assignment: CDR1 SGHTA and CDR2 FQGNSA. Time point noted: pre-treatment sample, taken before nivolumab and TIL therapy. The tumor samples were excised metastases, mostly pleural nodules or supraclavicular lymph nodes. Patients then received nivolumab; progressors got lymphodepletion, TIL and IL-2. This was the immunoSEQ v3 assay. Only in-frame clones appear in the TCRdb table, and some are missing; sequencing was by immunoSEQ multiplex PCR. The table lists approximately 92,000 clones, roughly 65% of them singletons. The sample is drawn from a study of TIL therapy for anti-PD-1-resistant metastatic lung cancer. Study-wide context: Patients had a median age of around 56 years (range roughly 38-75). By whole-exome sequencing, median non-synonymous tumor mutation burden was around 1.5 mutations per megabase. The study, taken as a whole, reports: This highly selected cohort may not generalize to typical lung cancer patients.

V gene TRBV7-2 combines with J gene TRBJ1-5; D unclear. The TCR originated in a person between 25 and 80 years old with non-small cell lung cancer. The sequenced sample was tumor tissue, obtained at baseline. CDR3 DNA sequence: TGTGCCAGCAGCTTAGGGGCAGTTAAGAATCAGCCCCAGCATTTT. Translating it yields CASSLGAVKNQPQHF.